This T cell receptor beta chain was recorded in a study of blood T cell repertoires in COVID-19. Study in general: The United States, Italy and Spain supplied acute and convalescent COVID-19 samples. Sources were T cells, B-cell-depleted T cells, or PBMCs; the material itself was cDNA or gDNA.

Germline lookup yields CDR1 MDHEN and CDR2 SYDVKM. V dropped 6 bases and J dropped 7 bases, with 12 bases sitting between them. CDR3 length: 13 amino acids. Methods used by the authors: Estimation of nucleated cell counts relied on the amplification of reference gene primers. Repertoires were generated with immunoSEQ multiplex PCR, while TCRdb's copy carries only in-frame clones and drops some. D and trimming come from the DNA, and the V and J calls and clone size come from that table. The sample contains about 250,000 clones, around 85% of which appear only once. The receptor was derived from an elderly man with acute or convalescent COVID-19. The specimen sequenced was peripheral blood. V is TRBV28 and J is TRBJ2-2; tentative D call: TRBD1 (6 bases). CDR3 protein: CASRSTGNGELFF. Here the CDR3 DNA reads TGTGCCAGCAGGTCAACAGGGAACGGGGAGCTGTTTTTT.